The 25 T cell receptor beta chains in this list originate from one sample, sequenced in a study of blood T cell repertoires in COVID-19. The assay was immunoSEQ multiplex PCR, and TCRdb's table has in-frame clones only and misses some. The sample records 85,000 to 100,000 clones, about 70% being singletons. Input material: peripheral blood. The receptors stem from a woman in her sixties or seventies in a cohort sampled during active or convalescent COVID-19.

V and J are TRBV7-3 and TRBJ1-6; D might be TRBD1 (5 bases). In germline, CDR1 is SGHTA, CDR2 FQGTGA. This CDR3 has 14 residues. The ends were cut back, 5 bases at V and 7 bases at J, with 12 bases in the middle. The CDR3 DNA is TGTGCCAGCAGCCTAGGGGTGGGGAATTCACCCCTCCACTTT. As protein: CASSLGVGNSPLHF.

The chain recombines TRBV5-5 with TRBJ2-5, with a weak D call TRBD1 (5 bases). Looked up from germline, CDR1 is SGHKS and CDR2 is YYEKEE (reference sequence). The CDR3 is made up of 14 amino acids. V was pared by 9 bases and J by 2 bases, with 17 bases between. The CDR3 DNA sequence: TGTGCCACACAGACAGTAGTGGGGCAAGAGACCCAGTACTTC. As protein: CATQTVVGQETQYF. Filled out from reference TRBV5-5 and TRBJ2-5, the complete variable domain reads DAGVTQSPTHLIKTRGQQVTLRCSPISGHKSVSWYQQVLGQGPQFIFQYYEKEERGRGNFPDRFSARQFPNYSSELNVNALLLGDSALYLCATQTVVGQETQYFGPGTRLLVL.

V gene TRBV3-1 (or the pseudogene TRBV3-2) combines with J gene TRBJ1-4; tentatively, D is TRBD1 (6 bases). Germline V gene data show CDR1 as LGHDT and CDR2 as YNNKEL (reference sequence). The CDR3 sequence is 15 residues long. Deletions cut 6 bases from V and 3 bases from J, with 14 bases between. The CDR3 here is CASREKQGANEKLFF. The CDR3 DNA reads TGTGCCAGCAGGGAAAAACAGGGAGCTAATGAAAAACTGTTTTTT.

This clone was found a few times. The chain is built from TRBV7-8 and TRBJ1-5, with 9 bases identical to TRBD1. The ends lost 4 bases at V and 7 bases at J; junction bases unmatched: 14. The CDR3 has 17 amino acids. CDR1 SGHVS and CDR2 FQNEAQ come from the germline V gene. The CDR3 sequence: CASSSHTTGGDRQPQHF. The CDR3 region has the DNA TGTGCCAGCAGCTCCCACACGACAGGGGGTGATCGGCAGCCCCAGCATTTT.

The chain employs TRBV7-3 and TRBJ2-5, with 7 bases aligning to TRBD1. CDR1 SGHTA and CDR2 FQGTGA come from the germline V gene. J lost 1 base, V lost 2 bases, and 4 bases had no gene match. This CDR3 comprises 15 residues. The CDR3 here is CASSLEGAPQETQYF. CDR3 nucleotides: TGTGCCAGCAGCTTAGAGGGGGCCCCCCAAGAGACCCAGTACTTC. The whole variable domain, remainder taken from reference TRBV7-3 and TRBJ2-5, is GAGVSQTPSNKVTEKGKYVELRCDPISGHTALYWYRQSLGQGPEFLIYFQGTGAADDSGLPNDRFFAVRPEGSVSTLKIQRTERGDSAVYLCASSLEGAPQETQYFGPGTRLLVL.

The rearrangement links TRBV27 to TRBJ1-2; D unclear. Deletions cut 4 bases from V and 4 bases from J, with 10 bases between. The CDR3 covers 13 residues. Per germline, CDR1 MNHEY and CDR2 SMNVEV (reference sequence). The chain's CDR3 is CASSSGGRYGYTF. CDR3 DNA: TGTGCCAGCAGTTCCGGAGGACGCTATGGCTACACCTTC.

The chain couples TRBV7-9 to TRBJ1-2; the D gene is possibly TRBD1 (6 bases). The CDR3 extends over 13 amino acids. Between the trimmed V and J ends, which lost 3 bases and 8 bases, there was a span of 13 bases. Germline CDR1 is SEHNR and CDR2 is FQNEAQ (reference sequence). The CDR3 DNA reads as TGTGCCAGCAGCTTCTTGACAGGTCGGGGCTACACCTTC. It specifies CASSFLTGRGYTF. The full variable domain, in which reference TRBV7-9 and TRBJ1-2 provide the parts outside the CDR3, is DTGVSQNPRHKITKRGQNVTFRCDPISEHNRLYWYRQTLGQGPEFLTYFQNEAQLEKSRLLSDRFSAERPKGSFSTLEIQRTEQGDSAMYLCASSFLTGRGYTFGSGTRLTVV.

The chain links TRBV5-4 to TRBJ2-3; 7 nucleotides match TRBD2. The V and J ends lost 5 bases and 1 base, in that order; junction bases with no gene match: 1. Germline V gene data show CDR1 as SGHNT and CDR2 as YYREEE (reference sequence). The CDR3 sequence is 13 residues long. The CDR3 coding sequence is TGTGCCAGCAGTCTAGCGGGCACAGATACGCAGTATTTT. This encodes CASSLAGTDTQYF.

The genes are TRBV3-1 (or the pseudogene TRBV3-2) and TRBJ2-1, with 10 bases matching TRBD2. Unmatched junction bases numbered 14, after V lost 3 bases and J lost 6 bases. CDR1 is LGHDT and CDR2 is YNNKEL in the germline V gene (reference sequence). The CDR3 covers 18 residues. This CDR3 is CASSQAYRSGGASNEQFF. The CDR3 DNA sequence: TGTGCCAGCAGCCAGGCTTATAGGAGCGGGGGGGCATCCAATGAGCAGTTCTTC.

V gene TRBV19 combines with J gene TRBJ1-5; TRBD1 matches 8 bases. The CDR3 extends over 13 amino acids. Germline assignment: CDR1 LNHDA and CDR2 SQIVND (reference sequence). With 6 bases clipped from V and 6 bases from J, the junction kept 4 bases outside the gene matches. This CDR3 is CASRSRGLQPQHF. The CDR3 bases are TGTGCCAGTAGATCCAGGGGGCTTCAGCCCCAGCATTTT. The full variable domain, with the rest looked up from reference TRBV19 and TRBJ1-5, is DGGITQSPKYLFRKEGQNVTLSCEQNLNHDAMYWYRQDPGQGLRLIYYSQIVNDFQKGDIAEGYSVSREKKESFPLTVTSAQKNPTAFYLCASRSRGLQPQHFGDGTRLSIL.

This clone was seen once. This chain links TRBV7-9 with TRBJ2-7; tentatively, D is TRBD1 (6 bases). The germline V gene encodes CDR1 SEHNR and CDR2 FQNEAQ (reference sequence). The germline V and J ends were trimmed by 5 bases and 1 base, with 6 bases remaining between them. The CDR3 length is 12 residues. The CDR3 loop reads CASSGQSYEQYF. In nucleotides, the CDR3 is TGTGCCAGCAGCGGACAGTCCTACGAGCAGTACTTC. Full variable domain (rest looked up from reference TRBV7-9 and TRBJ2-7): DTGVSQNPRHKITKRGQNVTFRCDPISEHNRLYWYRQTLGQGPEFLTYFQNEAQLEKSRLLSDRFSAERPKGSFSTLEIQRTEQGDSAMYLCASSGQSYEQYFGPGTRLTVT.

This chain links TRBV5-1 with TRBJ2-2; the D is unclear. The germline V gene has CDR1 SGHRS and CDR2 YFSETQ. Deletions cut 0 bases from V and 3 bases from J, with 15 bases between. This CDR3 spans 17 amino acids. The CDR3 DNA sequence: TGCGCCAGCAGCTTGGCCGTACAGTCAACTTACACCGGGGAGCTGTTTTTT. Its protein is CASSLAVQSTYTGELFF.

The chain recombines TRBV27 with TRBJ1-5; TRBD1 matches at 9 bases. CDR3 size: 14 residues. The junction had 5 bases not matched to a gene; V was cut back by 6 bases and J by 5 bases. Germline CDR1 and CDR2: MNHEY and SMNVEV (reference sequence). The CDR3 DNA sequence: TGTGCCAGCAGCCTCACAGGGGGCTATCAGCCCCAGCATTTT. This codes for CASSLTGGYQPQHF.

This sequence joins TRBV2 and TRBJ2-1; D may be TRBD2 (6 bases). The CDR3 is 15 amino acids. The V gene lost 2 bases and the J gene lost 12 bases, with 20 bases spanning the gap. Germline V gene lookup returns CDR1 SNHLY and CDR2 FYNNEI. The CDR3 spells CASSEWDFISPWQFF. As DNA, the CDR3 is TGTGCCAGCAGTGAATGGGACTTCATCTCGCCCTGGCAGTTCTTC.

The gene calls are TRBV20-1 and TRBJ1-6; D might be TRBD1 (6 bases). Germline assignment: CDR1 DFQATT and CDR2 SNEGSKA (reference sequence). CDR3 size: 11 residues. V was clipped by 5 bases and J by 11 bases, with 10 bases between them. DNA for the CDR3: TGCAGTGCTGGGGGCAGGGCACCCCTCCACTTT. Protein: CSAGGRAPLHF.

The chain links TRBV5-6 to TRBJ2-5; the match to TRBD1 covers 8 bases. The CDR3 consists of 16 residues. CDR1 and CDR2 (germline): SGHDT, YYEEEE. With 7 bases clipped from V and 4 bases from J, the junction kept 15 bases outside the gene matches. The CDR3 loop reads CASSRSQGAVLETQYF. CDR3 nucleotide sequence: TGTGCCAGCTCCCGGAGTCAGGGGGCTGTGTTAGAGACCCAGTACTTC.

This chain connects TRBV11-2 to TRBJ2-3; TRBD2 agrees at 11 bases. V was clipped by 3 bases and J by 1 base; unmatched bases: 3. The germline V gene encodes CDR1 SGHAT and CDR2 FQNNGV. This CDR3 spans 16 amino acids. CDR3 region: CASSFYSGGGTDTQYF. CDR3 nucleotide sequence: TGTGCCAGCAGCTTTTATAGCGGGGGGGGCACAGATACGCAGTATTTT.

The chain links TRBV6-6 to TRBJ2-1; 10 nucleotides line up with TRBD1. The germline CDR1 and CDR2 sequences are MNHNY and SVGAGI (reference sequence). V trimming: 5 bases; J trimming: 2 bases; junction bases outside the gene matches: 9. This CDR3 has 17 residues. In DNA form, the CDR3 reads TGTGCCAGCAGTCACGATGACAGGGGGCCAACCTACAATGAGCAGTTCTTC. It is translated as CASSHDDRGPTYNEQFF.

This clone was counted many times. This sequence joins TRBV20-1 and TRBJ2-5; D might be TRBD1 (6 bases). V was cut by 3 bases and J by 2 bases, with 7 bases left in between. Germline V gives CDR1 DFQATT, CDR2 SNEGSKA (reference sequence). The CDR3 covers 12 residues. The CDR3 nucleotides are TGCAGTGCTAGTGGACAGCAAGAGACCCAGTACTTC. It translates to CSASGQQETQYF.

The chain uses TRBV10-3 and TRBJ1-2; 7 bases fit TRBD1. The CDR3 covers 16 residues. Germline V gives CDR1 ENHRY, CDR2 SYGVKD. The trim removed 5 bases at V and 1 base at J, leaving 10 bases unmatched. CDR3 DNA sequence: TGTGCCATCAGTAGCTCAGGGGGGCTTTTTAACTATGGCTACACCTTC. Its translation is CAISSSGGLFNYGYTF.

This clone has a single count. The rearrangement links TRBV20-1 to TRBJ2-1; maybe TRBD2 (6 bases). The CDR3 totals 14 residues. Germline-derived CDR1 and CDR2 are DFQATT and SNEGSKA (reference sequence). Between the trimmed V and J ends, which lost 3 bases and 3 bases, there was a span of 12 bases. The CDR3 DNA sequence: TGCAGTGCTAGTTGGCGGGGTAGCTACAATGAGCAGTTCTTC. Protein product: CSASWRGSYNEQFF.

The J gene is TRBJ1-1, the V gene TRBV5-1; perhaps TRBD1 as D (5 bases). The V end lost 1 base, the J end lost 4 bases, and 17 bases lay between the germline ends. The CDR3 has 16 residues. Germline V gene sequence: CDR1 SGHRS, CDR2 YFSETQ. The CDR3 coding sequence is TGCGCCAGCAGCTTGATTTCCGGGGGGTTTGGCACTGAAGCTTTCTTT. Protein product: CASSLISGGFGTEAFF.

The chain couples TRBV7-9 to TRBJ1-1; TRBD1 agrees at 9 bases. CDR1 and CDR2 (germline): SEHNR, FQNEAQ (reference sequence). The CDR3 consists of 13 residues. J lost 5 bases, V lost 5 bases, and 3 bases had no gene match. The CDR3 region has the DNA TGTGCCAGCAGCGCAGGACAGGGGACTGAAGCTTTCTTT. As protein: CASSAGQGTEAFF.

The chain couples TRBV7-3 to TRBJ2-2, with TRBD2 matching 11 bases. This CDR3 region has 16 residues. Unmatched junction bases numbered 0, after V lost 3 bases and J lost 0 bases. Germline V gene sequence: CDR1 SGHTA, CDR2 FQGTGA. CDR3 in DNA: TGTGCCAGCAGCTTGACTAGCGGGGCGAACACCGGGGAGCTGTTTTTT. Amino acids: CASSLTSGANTGELFF.

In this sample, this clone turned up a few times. The chain's CDR3 is CASSRAGIGYEQYF. The CDR3 region has the DNA TGTGCCAGCTCACGCGCGGGGATCGGCTACGAGCAGTACTTC. The chain recombines TRBV18 with TRBJ2-7, with D possibly TRBD2 on 6 matching bases. CDR3 length: 14 amino acids. Trimming removed 4 bases from V and 3 bases from J, with 13 bases in between. Germline assignment: CDR1 KGHSH and CDR2 LQKENI.